The 26 T cell receptor beta chains below were found in one sample sequenced in a study of CD8 T cells in ankylosing spondylitis. Study observations and caveats: A TCR beta motif of roughly 8 highly homologous variants appeared characteristic of ankylosing spondylitis blood.

No cognate antigen is known for these TCRs. TCRdb passed the 5' RACE reads through MiXCR, listing each CDR3 protein once. The sample lists about 800,000 distinct CDR3 sequences, approximately 10% seen once, with around 0.51% in the top ten. The sample comprised blood, either unsorted or a sorted T cell fraction (not recorded which). These receptors were taken from a male donor with ankylosing spondylitis.

The chain uses TRBV24-1 and TRBJ2-5; 9 bases are shared with TRBD1. CDR3 length: 15 amino acids. V lost 4 bases, J lost 5 bases, and 7 bases stayed unmatched. Germline V CDR1 and CDR2: KGHDR, SFDVKD. The CDR3 DNA reads TGTGCCACCAGTGAGCCGGGACAGGGAGGCGAGACCCAGTACTTC. Translation: CATSEPGQGGETQYF.

This clonotype has more than one count but fewer than ten. At one boundary the junction diverges from the germline segment, which might be a read error. The chain is built from TRBV7-7 and TRBJ2-5, with D tentatively TRBD2 (6 bases). The CDR3 has 13 amino acids. Germline CDR1 and CDR2: SSHAT and FNYEAQ (reference sequence). Here the CDR3 DNA reads TGTGCTAGCAGCACTAGCAGACAAGAGACCCAGTACTTC. The encoded protein is CASSTSRQETQYF. The variable domain in full, completed from reference TRBV7-7 and TRBJ2-5, reads GAGVSQSPRYKVTKRGQDVTLRCDPISSHATLYWYQQALGQGPEFLTYFNYEAQPDKSGLPSDRFSAERPEGSISTLTIQRTEQRDSAMYRCASSTSRQETQYFGPGTRLLVL.

The chain couples TRBV10-3 to TRBJ2-1, with TRBD2 matching 7 bases. This CDR3 has 15 residues. The trim removed 6 bases at V and 5 bases at J, leaving 10 bases unmatched. Germline CDR1 is ENHRY and CDR2 is SYGVKD. The CDR3 sequence: CAIRGGWGLDNEQFF. The CDR3 DNA follows: TGTGCCATCAGGGGGGGGTGGGGATTGGACAATGAGCAGTTCTTC.

This clonotype was recorded a few times. This chain joins TRBV5-1 and TRBJ2-2; tentatively, D is TRBD2 (6 bases). The CDR3 contains 17 residues. V was trimmed by 0 bases and J by 3 bases, leaving 15 bases between them. Per germline, CDR1 SGHRS and CDR2 YFSETQ. CDR3 sequence: CASSLDPGGIHTGELFF. The DNA for the CDR3 is TGCGCCAGCAGCTTGGATCCAGGAGGGATCCACACCGGGGAGCTGTTTTTT.

This clonotype was detected only a few times. V gene TRBV28 combines with J gene TRBJ2-1; maybe TRBD1 (6 bases). Germline V gene data show CDR1 as MDHEN and CDR2 as SYDVKM. Trimming left V 4 bases short and J 3 bases short, with 16 bases between. This CDR3 has 16 amino acids. CDR3 DNA sequence: TGTGCCAGCAGTTCGCCGGGACAACTCCTCTACAATGAGCAGTTCTTC. Amino acid sequence: CASSSPGQLLYNEQFF.

V is TRBV27 and J is TRBJ1-1, with 9 bases matching TRBD1. Germline V CDR1 and CDR2: MNHEY, SMNVEV (reference sequence). The V and J ends lost 6 bases and 6 bases, in that order; junction bases with no gene match: 8. This CDR3 is 14 amino acids long. In DNA form, the CDR3 reads TGTGCCAGCAGAAGGGACAGGGTTTTCGCTGAAGCTTTCTTT. The encoded protein is CASRRDRVFAEAFF.

This clonotype was seen a few times. V usage is TRBV4-2 and J usage is TRBJ2-3; D possibly uses TRBD1 or TRBD2 (6 bases each). Germline CDR1 reads LGHNA; CDR2 reads YNFKEQ. The length of the CDR3 is 16 residues. Trimming took 1 base from V and 4 from J, leaving 15 bases between them. CDR3 loop: CASSQGGAEVPDTQYF. CDR3 DNA: TGTGCCAGCAGCCAAGGGGGGGCAGAGGTCCCAGATACGCAGTATTTT.

The J gene is TRBJ2-5, the V gene TRBV20-1; 15 nucleotides line up with TRBD2. The V and J ends lost 6 bases and 1 base, in that order; junction bases with no gene match: 3. From germline, CDR1 is DFQATT and CDR2 SNEGSKA (reference sequence). CDR3 length equals 15 residues. CDR3 loop: CSARTSGGAQETQYF. In DNA form, the CDR3 reads TGCAGTGCGAGGACTAGCGGGGGGGCCCAAGAGACCCAGTACTTC.

This chain uses TRBV11-2 with TRBJ2-1; tentatively, D is TRBD1 (6 bases). The CDR3 consists of 17 residues. The V gene's germline CDR1 is SGHAT and CDR2 FQNNGV. V dropped 2 bases and J dropped 0 bases, with 14 bases sitting between them. CDR3 region: CASSLRRTVVSYNEQFF. DNA of the CDR3: TGTGCCAGCAGCTTAAGGAGGACAGTGGTCTCCTACAATGAGCAGTTCTTC.

This clonotype was observed at least ten times. This chain links TRBV5-1 with TRBJ2-7; no firm D call. Germline CDR1 and CDR2: SGHRS and YFSETQ. V was pared by 0 bases and J by 1 base, with 11 bases between. The CDR3 has 15 residues. CDR3 sequence (DNA): TGCGCCAGCAGCTTGGAGGCCTACGGATCCTACGAGCAGTACTTC. Protein sequence: CASSLEAYGSYEQYF.

This clonotype was counted ten times or more. The gene calls are TRBV7-2 and TRBJ1-5, with no clear D. There are 15 residues in the CDR3. Germline CDR1 SGHTA, CDR2 FQGNSA. Trimming removed 0 bases at V and 9 bases at J, with 15 bases between. CDR3 protein: CASSLANSDLSPQHF. The DNA for the CDR3 is TGTGCCAGCAGCTTAGCCAATTCGGACCTCTCGCCCCAGCATTTT.

The gene calls are TRBV6-2 or TRBV6-3 and TRBJ2-1; 8 bases map to TRBD1. Trimming took 0 bases from V and 9 from J; bases not matched to a gene: 10. This CDR3 contains 16 residues. Germline V gene data show CDR1 as MNHEY and CDR2 as SVGEGT. In nucleotides, the CDR3 is TGTGCCAGCAGTTACTCGTTTACAGGGGGAAACGGTGAGCAGTTCTTC. Protein product: CASSYSFTGGNGEQFF.

This clonotype was counted only a few times. The chain employs TRBV3-1 and TRBJ1-6; D uncertain. The germline V and J ends were trimmed by 2 bases and 11 bases, with 7 bases remaining between them. Germline V gene sequence: CDR1 LGHDT, CDR2 YNNKEL (reference sequence). The CDR3 is made up of 12 amino acids. The CDR3 DNA sequence: TGTGCCAGCAGCCAAAGAGAGCCACCCCTCCACTTT. Translation: CASSQREPPLHF.

This clonotype was counted a few times. The chain has TRBV6-2 or TRBV6-3 and TRBJ2-1, with a weak D call TRBD2 (5 bases). CDR3 length: 13 amino acids. The V and J ends lost 6 bases and 4 bases respectively, with 10 bases between them. Looked up from germline, CDR1 is MNHEY and CDR2 is SVGEGT. The CDR3 sequence is CASSLGMYNEQFF. Written as DNA, the CDR3 is TGTGCCAGCAGCCTCGGGATGTACAATGAGCAGTTCTTC.

The chain recombines TRBV5-1 with TRBJ2-7; TRBD1 or TRBD2 may be the D gene (5 bases each). Germline V gene sequence: CDR1 SGHRS, CDR2 YFSETQ. CDR3 length: 15 amino acids. V was cut by 3 bases and J by 2 bases, with 15 bases left in between. This CDR3 reads CASSWGTVRAYEQYF. In nucleotides, the CDR3 is TGCGCCAGCAGCTGGGGGACCGTCCGGGCCTACGAGCAGTACTTC.

As concerns this clonotype: It may be a read error: a sequence one base away is much more abundant. This chain links TRBV7-2 with TRBJ2-3; TRBD2 is a possible D gene (7 bases). This CDR3 is 14 amino acids long. Trimming removed 0 bases at V and 5 bases at J, with 9 bases between. Germline-derived CDR1 and CDR2 are SGHTA and FQGNSA. For the CDR3, the DNA is TGTGCCAGCAGCTTAGCGGGGGGGCAAGATACGCAGTATTTT. Amino acid sequence: CASSLAGGQDTQYF. The full variable domain, completed using reference TRBV7-2 and TRBJ2-3, is GAGVSQSPSNKVTEKGKDVELRCDPISGHTALYWYRQSLGQGLEFLIYFQGNSAPDKSGLPSDRFSAERTGGSVSTLTIQRTQQEDSAVYLCASSLAGGQDTQYFGPGTRLTVL.

The genes are TRBV29-1 and TRBJ1-2; 9 bases agree with TRBD1. This CDR3 region has 13 residues. V was clipped by 2 bases and J by 4 bases; unmatched bases: 2. Germline assignment: CDR1 SQVTM and CDR2 ANQGSEA. The CDR3 is CSVELGQGYGYTF. In DNA, the CDR3 is TGCAGCGTTGAATTGGGACAGGGCTATGGCTACACCTTC.

The rearrangement links TRBV11-2 to TRBJ2-1, with D possibly called TRBD1 or TRBD2 (6 bases each). The CDR3 has 18 amino acids. V was trimmed by 4 bases and J by 1 base, leaving 20 bases between them. Per the germline V gene, CDR1 is SGHAT and CDR2 is FQNNGV. The chain's CDR3 is CASSSTGGGQGSYNEQFF. The CDR3 DNA follows: TGTGCCAGCAGCTCCACTGGAGGGGGTCAAGGTTCCTACAATGAGCAGTTCTTC.

The chain carries TRBV28 and TRBJ2-3; the match to TRBD2 covers 12 bases. The V and J ends lost 5 bases and 5 bases, in that order; junction bases with no gene match: 2. CDR3 length: 14 residues. CDR1 MDHEN and CDR2 SYDVKM come from the germline V gene. CDR3: CASSETSGRDTQYF. The DNA for the CDR3 is TGTGCCAGCAGTGAGACTAGCGGGAGAGATACGCAGTATTTT.

V is TRBV3-1 and J is TRBJ1-5; D call uncertain. The length of the CDR3 is 14 residues. CDR1 and CDR2 (germline): LGHDT, YNNKEL (reference sequence). Trimming cost V 4 bases and J 9 bases, with 16 bases left between them. Here the CDR3 DNA reads TGTGCCAGCAGCCCATCGCCCCGACCCCGGCCCCAGCATTTT. This sequence encodes CASSPSPRPRPQHF.

This clonotype has more than one count but fewer than ten. The gene calls are TRBV7-9 and TRBJ1-6; TRBD1 aligns across 7 bases. The CDR3 length is 15 residues. V shed 3 bases, J shed 14 bases, and the junction held 13 bases outside the gene matches. Germline assignment: CDR1 SEHNR and CDR2 FQNEAQ (reference sequence). This chain's CDR3 is CASSFQGGSSFTLHF. CDR3 sequence (DNA): TGTGCCAGCAGCTTTCAAGGGGGCTCGTCATTCACCCTCCACTTT. The entire variable domain, with the rest obtained from reference TRBV7-9 and TRBJ1-6, is as follows: DTGVSQNPRHKITKRGQNVTFRCDPISEHNRLYWYRQTLGQGPEFLTYFQNEAQLEKSRLLSDRFSAERPKGSFSTLEIQRTEQGDSAMYLCASSFQGGSSFTLHFGNGTRLTVT.

CDR3 nucleotides: TGCAGTGCTGGGATGGGGGGAAAAGATACGCAGTATTTT. This codes for CSAGMGGKDTQYF. V is TRBV20-1 and J is TRBJ2-3; D is perhaps TRBD2 (6 bases). CDR1 is DFQATT, CDR2 SNEGSKA, per germline (reference sequence). Trimming took off 5 bases at V and 5 bases at J, with 14 bases between the two ends. The CDR3 covers 13 residues.

In this sample, this clonotype turned up many times. The chain has TRBV29-1 and TRBJ1-1; no clear D gene. The germline V gene encodes CDR1 SQVTM and CDR2 ANQGSEA. Deletions cut 7 bases from V and 1 base from J, with 13 bases between. The length of the CDR3 is 13 residues. The CDR3 loop is CSAQEGTNTEAFF. As DNA, the CDR3 is TGCAGCGCCCAAGAGGGAACGAACACTGAAGCTTTCTTT.

This chain connects TRBV5-5 to TRBJ1-1, with D unresolved. CDR3 length: 14 residues. V lost 1 base, J lost 0 bases, and 7 bases lay in between. Germline loops: CDR1 SGHKS, CDR2 YYEKEE (reference sequence). The CDR3 spells CASSLRTMNTEAFF. The CDR3 coding sequence is TGTGCCAGCAGCTTGCGGACCATGAACACTGAAGCTTTCTTT. Complete variable domain (other parts from reference TRBV5-5 and TRBJ1-1): DAGVTQSPTHLIKTRGQQVTLRCSPISGHKSVSWYQQVLGQGPQFIFQYYEKEERGRGNFPDRFSARQFPNYSSELNVNALLLGDSALYLCASSLRTMNTEAFFGQGTRLTVV.

This clonotype was picked up many times. The V call is TRBV20-1, the J call TRBJ1-3, with a tentative D call TRBD1 (5 bases). V was trimmed by 3 bases and J by 6 bases, leaving 6 bases between them. Per germline, CDR1 DFQATT and CDR2 SNEGSKA (reference sequence). The CDR3 is 11 residues long. The CDR3 reads CSARGENTIYF. The CDR3 region has the DNA TGCAGTGCTAGGGGGGAAAACACCATATATTTT.

The genes are TRBV28 and TRBJ1-4, with TRBD1 matching over 8 bases. This CDR3 has 14 amino acids. Germline V gives CDR1 MDHEN, CDR2 SYDVKM. With V trimmed by 8 bases and J by 5 bases, 7 bases remained unmatched. DNA for the CDR3: TGTGCCAGCGTACAGGGGGGATTGAATGAAAAACTGTTTTTT. Its translation: CASVQGGLNEKLFF.